A single sample is the source of the 15 T cell receptor beta chains below, sequenced in a study of CD8 T cells in ankylosing spondylitis. TCRdb fed the 5' RACE reads into MiXCR, producing one record per CDR3 protein. The sample lists 350,000 to 400,000 distinct CDR3 sequences; approximately 22% were seen once. Material: blood, either unsorted or a sorted T cell fraction (not recorded which). These receptors were obtained from a male donor with ankylosing spondylitis or in good health (not recorded which).

The chain recombines TRBV28 with TRBJ2-1; no firm D call. The CDR3 runs to 16 residues. Trimming cost V 2 bases and J 5 bases, with 16 bases left between them. Germline V lookup: CDR1 MDHEN, CDR2 SYDVKM. CDR3 coding DNA: TGTGCCAGCAGTTTAATAAGGGCGACATCTCACAATGAGCAGTTCTTC. Its translation: CASSLIRATSHNEQFF.

The chain carries TRBV4-1 and TRBJ2-2; D is unresolved. V lost 0 bases to trimming and J lost 4 bases, with 12 bases between them. Germline V gene sequence: CDR1 MGHRA, CDR2 YSYEKL. The CDR3 has 16 residues. For the CDR3, the DNA is TGCGCCAGCAGCCAAGATCCTAGGCAGTCCACCGGGGAGCTGTTTTTT. Translated, it gives CASSQDPRQSTGELFF.

V gene TRBV29-1 combines with J gene TRBJ2-3; D could derive from TRBD1 or TRBD2 (5 bases each). Between the trimmed V and J ends, which lost 4 bases and 7 bases, there was a span of 6 bases. The germline V gene encodes CDR1 SQVTM and CDR2 ANQGSEA. This CDR3 has 10 amino acids. In DNA form, the CDR3 reads TGCAGCGTTGGGGGGAATACGCAGTATTTT. Translated: CSVGGNTQYF.

The chain links TRBV12-3 or TRBV12-4 to TRBJ2-5; 8 bases are shared with TRBD1. The CDR3 extends over 14 amino acids. V was pared by 3 bases and J by 3 bases, with 3 bases of the junction left unmatched. The CDR3 region is CASSLTGEEETQYF. CDR3 DNA sequence: TGTGCCAGCAGTTTGACAGGGGAAGAAGAGACCCAGTACTTC.

The V gene is TRBV5-6, the J gene TRBJ2-7, with 7 bases fitting TRBD2. The CDR3 totals 17 residues. Germline V gene data show CDR1 as SGHDT and CDR2 as YYEEEE. V lost 0 bases, J lost 3 bases, and 12 bases stayed unmatched. This CDR3 is CASSLAEASGFFYEQYF. The CDR3 nucleotides are TGTGCCAGCAGCTTGGCCGAGGCTAGCGGATTCTTCTACGAGCAGTACTTC.

This clonotype was counted only a few times. The chain couples TRBV12-3 or TRBV12-4 to TRBJ2-5, with a tentative D call TRBD1 (6 bases). The CDR3 runs 14 residues. Trimming took off 6 bases at V and 1 base at J, with 12 bases between the two ends. In nucleotides, the CDR3 is TGTGCCAGCAGGGACCGGGACATCCAAGAGACCCAGTACTTC. Its translation: CASRDRDIQETQYF.

This clonotype was counted a few times. Here the CDR3 DNA reads TGCAGCGTGGAGGGGACAGGGGGCTTTGATGTCGGGGAGCTGTTTTTT. Amino acid sequence: CSVEGTGGFDVGELFF. This chain uses TRBV29-1 with TRBJ2-2; 12 positions agree with TRBD1. Germline V CDR1 and CDR2: SQVTM, ANQGSEA. V was pared by 6 bases and J by 7 bases, with 12 bases of the junction left unmatched. This CDR3 comprises 16 residues.

This chain joins TRBV19 and TRBJ2-2; 7 positions agree with TRBD1. The CDR3 loop spans 13 amino acids. The germline V gene has CDR1 LNHDA and CDR2 SQIVND (reference sequence). Unmatched junction bases numbered 3, after V lost 7 bases and J lost 4 bases. As DNA, the CDR3 is TGTGCCAGTAACGACAGGGCCACCGGGGAGCTGTTTTTT. Protein sequence: CASNDRATGELFF.

The chain has TRBV9 and TRBJ2-3; D uncertain. The CDR3 runs to 15 residues. Germline V gene lookup returns CDR1 SGDLS and CDR2 YYNGEE. The V and J ends lost 0 bases and 3 bases respectively, with 11 bases between them. The CDR3 loop reads CASSVESPETDTQYF. CDR3 coding DNA: TGTGCCAGCAGCGTAGAGTCGCCGGAGACAGATACGCAGTATTTT.

V is TRBV11-2 and J is TRBJ2-1; D might be TRBD1 (6 bases). The V and J ends lost 6 bases and 3 bases respectively, with 12 bases between them. Germline CDR1 SGHAT, CDR2 FQNNGV. CDR3 length: 14 residues. The CDR3 sequence is CASRPTGLYNEQFF. The CDR3 DNA reads TGTGCCAGCAGACCGACAGGCCTCTACAATGAGCAGTTCTTC.

The genes are TRBV7-3 and TRBJ2-7; 7 nucleotides align to TRBD1. This CDR3 is 14 amino acids long. The V gene end was trimmed by 5 bases and the J gene end by 5 bases; junction bases not matched to a gene: 9. Germline CDR1 reads SGHTA; CDR2 reads FQGTGA. CDR3 loop: CASSVGQGDNEQYF. In nucleotides, the CDR3 is TGTGCCAGCAGCGTAGGGCAGGGGGACAACGAGCAGTACTTC.

The chain joins TRBV12-3 or TRBV12-4 to TRBJ2-1, with D perhaps TRBD1 (6 bases). V lost 5 bases and J lost 1, with 15 bases in between. The CDR3 is made up of 16 amino acids. The CDR3 spells CASSAETGPSYNEQFF. CDR3 DNA sequence: TGTGCCAGCAGTGCTGAGACAGGTCCTTCCTACAATGAGCAGTTCTTC.

This clonotype was observed a few times. The chain combines TRBV29-1 with TRBJ2-5; 9 nucleotides agree with TRBD2. The CDR3 consists of 16 residues. Trimming cost V 0 bases and J 5 bases; bases outside gene matches: 10. Per the germline V gene, CDR1 is SQVTM and CDR2 is ANQGSEA. The CDR3 sequence is CSVEDWIAGDYETQYF. The DNA of the CDR3 is TGCAGCGTTGAAGATTGGATAGCGGGGGATTATGAGACCCAGTACTTC.

This clonotype was observed a handful of times. The rearrangement links TRBV7-6 to TRBJ2-3; D ambiguous. Germline assignment: CDR1 SGHVS and CDR2 FNYEAQ. With 2 bases removed from V and 2 bases from J, the gap between germline ends came to 14 bases. The CDR3 runs 16 residues. CDR3 loop: CASSLFPDPSTDTQYF. The CDR3 nucleotides are TGTGCCAGCAGCTTATTCCCGGACCCATCCACAGATACGCAGTATTTT.

The genes are TRBV28 and TRBJ1-2; no definite D call. Germline CDR1 is MDHEN and CDR2 is SYDVKM. Trimming stripped 6 bases from V and 4 bases from J, with 15 bases between. The CDR3 consists of 14 residues. The CDR3 spells CASSLVGSAYGYTF. The CDR3 DNA reads as TGTGCCAGCAGCCTGGTGGGGAGTGCCTATGGCTACACCTTC.